Listed below are T cell receptor beta chains from one sample, sequenced in a study of blood T cell repertoires in COVID-19. Data came from immunoSEQ multiplex PCR; TCRdb stores just in-frame clones and leaves some out. This sample has about 160,000 clones, with over 75% found just once. The sample consisted of peripheral blood. The receptors shown here come from a man between 60 and 70 years old who had recovered from COVID-19. The CDR3 runs from the conserved cysteine through the conserved F or W. The order of the fields is J gene, V gene, clone size, D gene, CDR3 DNA, CDR3 protein. D genes are given only for firm matches. Expanded clones get a size class; other rows say once, few or many, or leave the size out.

TRBJ2-2 TRBV11-1 NA NA TGTGCCAGCAGCTTCTCGAACACCGGGGAGCTGTTTTTT CASSFSNTGELFF
TRBJ1-1 TRBV6-5 few TRBD1 TGTGCCAGCAGTTCTCGGACAGGATCGAATGAAGCTTTCTTT CASSSRTGSNEAFF
TRBJ2-5 TRBV2 NA NA TGTGCCAGCAGCATACAGGGTTCTCCCCAAGAGACCCAGTACTTC CASSIQGSPQETQYF
TRBJ1-1 TRBV19 NA TRBD1 TGTGCCAGTAGTAAGGAACAGGGGGAATGGGGCTTT CASSKEQGEWGF
TRBJ2-5 TRBV7-7 NA NA TGTGCTAGCAGCTTAGGGGGGACTGGGCAACAAGAGACCCAGTACTTC CASSLGGTGQQETQYF
TRBJ1-1 TRBV2 few NA TGTGCCAGCAGTGCTATGGCAGGTAGAACTGAAGCTTTCTTT CASSAMAGRTEAFF
TRBJ2-3 TRBV6-4 NA TRBD2 TGTGCCAGCAGTGACTCGGTGAGCGGCGGGGGTCGCACAGATACGCAGTATTTT CASSDSVSGGGRTDTQYF
TRBJ1-2 TRBV23-1 NA NA TGCGCCAGCAGTCAATCAGAGTCGGGTACTATGGGCTACACCTTC CASSQSESGTMGYTF
TRBJ2-1 TRBV12-3/TRBV12-4 NA NA TGTGCCAGCAGTTTACAGGGTAATGAGCAGTTCTTC CASSLQGNEQFF
TRBJ1-4 TRBV5-1 NA NA TGCGCCAGCAGCCCAAGTGTCCCACAGGAGCAGCTTGATGAAAAACTGTTTTTT CASSPSVPQEQLDEKLFF
TRBJ2-7 TRBV11-2 NA NA TGTGCCAGCAGCTCCCCAGGGATAGCGGAGCTCGAGCAGTACTTC CASSSPGIAELEQYF
TRBJ2-7 TRBV20-1 NA NA TGCAGTGCTATGAGCTCCTACGAGCAGTACTTC CSAMSSYEQYF